This paragraph covers one T cell receptor beta chain sequence. The target of this receptor is not known. No per-base quality is available; no much larger clone lies one base away. Using the deep immunoSEQ assay, multiplex PCR amplified TCR CDR3 regions from genomic DNA. Genomic DNA extracted from each cell subset was distributed evenly over all wells of several immunoSEQ 96-well plates, and each plate served as one replicate. For sorted subsets, about 200 ng genomic DNA, equal to some 30,000 T cell genomes, was loaded into each replicate PCR. The purified libraries were quantified using a Qubit 3.0 fluorometer, sized with a Bioanalyzer 2100, and then quantified again using the KAPA Library Quantification kit. Every immunoSEQ 96-well plate was sequenced on a dedicated single-read 150-cycle Illumina NextSeq 550 flow cell. The original pipeline was this. Because the immunoSEQ output included only junctional sequences and no quality scores, the filtering could not be the same as the filtering used for full-length reads. Sequences were annotated with PyIR, a Python wrapper for IgBLAST v1.9, and V/J genes and CDR3 were assigned using IMGT germline references. Any read was removed if the V/J assignment was weak (E-value above 1e-6), the CDR3 was missing, or the read contained stop codons, out-of-frame junctions, or ambiguous translated residues. A V3J clonotype was defined by an identical inferred V gene, J gene, and CDR3 amino acid sequence. To compute the percentage overlap between repertoires, the number of shared unique clonotypes was divided by the size of the smaller repertoire. Richness of each repertoire was evaluated using RTK rarefaction, the Chao1 estimator, and Recon v2.1 estimates of unobserved clonotypes. Generation probabilities were computed with OLGA for all TCRbeta clonotypes obtained by the gDNA method from several donors. TCRdb re-hosts the immuneACCESS table, in-frame sequences only. Its copies lack some clones; in the studies checked, an unresolved V gene accounts for under half of them, and the cause for the rest is not known. D and trimming come from the DNA, and the V and J calls and clone size come from that table. The sample records over a million clones, roughly 74% of which are singletons. The ten largest clones add up to around 0.6% of the sample.

This specimen comes from a study of shared clonotypes between healthy human individuals (dated by TCRdb to about 2020). In the study overall: The cohort comprised two women and a few men aged 18 to 49 years. To increase sequencing depth and limit assay-specific biases, different laboratories used diverse techniques to prepare libraries and sequence TCR repertoires. The study deeply sequenced blood TCR repertoires of five healthy adults to estimate repertoire size and the extent of clonotype sharing between individuals. Between about 0.85 and 9.5 billion PBMCs per donor were obtained by leukapheresis. For each donor, three plates each were used for CD4 naive and CD4 memory, two plates were used for CD8 naive, and one plate was used for CD8 memory.

Healthy HIV-negative adults with no recently reported acute infections or vaccinations were included as donors. All donors were Caucasian adults living in Nashville, Tennessee, USA. CD4+ T cells were enriched through magnetic negative selection, after which naive cells were positively selected on CD45RA and the remaining negative fraction served as the memory subset. Blood was collected by leukapheresis, and PBMCs were isolated by Ficoll-Histopaque density gradient centrifugation and then cryopreserved in liquid nitrogen vapor phase. Analytical flow cytometry was used to check the purity and quantity of each magnetically sorted T cell population. Genomic DNA was isolated from every sorted fraction and measured by UV absorbance on a Nanodrop 2000c. The CDR3 has 16 amino acids, counting the end cysteine and phenylalanine. Only the CDR3 DNA is retained, 48 bases long and in frame from the first base. The V end loses 1 base and the J end loses 1 base, and a stretch of 11 bases separates them. Based on the germline V gene, the CDR1 and CDR2 sequences are SGHVS and FQNEAQ.

On the study overall, not on this receptor specifically: Across a handful of donors, roughly 5.4% of naive CD4, approximately 3.6% of naive CD8, roughly 2.2% of memory CD4, and 0.4% to 0.45% of memory CD8 clonotypes were shared. Sampling was restricted to blood, and TCR repertoires in tissue are likely to differ from TCR repertoires in blood. Even with the large sequencing depth, rarefaction of the sorted-subset datasets indicated that sequencing was incomplete. Estimated clonotype richness was generally larger for naive than for memory subsets. Pairwise subsampling led to the expectation that sequencing depth would affect the degree of clonotype sharing among donors. Compared with non-shared clonotypes, the clonotypes found in all four sorted-subset donors had higher generation probabilities. The small number of donors limited the genetic and exposure-history diversity represented.

Sequenced: memory CD4+ T cells from PBMCs. Taken with the paper, the label for cell subset or site translates to: CD45RA-negative fraction. The receptor chain draws on TRBV7-8 and TRBJ1-5; the D gene remains uncertain. This TCR was sampled from a man between 18 and 29 years old in good health. Some clones in this sample may be carry-over from other donors' samples. The CDR3: CASSLEVLESNQPQHF. The DNA sequence follows: TGTGCCAGCAGCTTAGAAGTGTTGGAGAGCAATCAGCCCCAGCATTTT.